This T cell receptor (beta chain) was captured by sequencing in a study of T cells in Graves' hyperthyroidism and ophthalmopathy. Exclusion of patients followed from uncontrolled infection, other autoimmune disease, pregnancy or lactation. Orbital computed tomography and thyroid ultrasound, together with serum TRAb and thyroxine and clinical symptoms, were used for diagnoses. TCR beta CDR3 regions were amplified from RNA. Primed by the HTBI set, a first-round RT-PCR was run on the TCR CDR3. TCRdb re-derived calls from the multiplex PCR reads in MiXCR, one entry per CDR3 protein. This table has about 380,000 distinct CDR3 sequences, less than 20% appearing once. This CDR3 is 11 amino acids long. Germline V gives CDR1 SGHRS, CDR2 YFSETQ. V lost 6 bases to trimming and J lost 5 bases, with 8 bases between them.

The chain employs TRBV5-1 and TRBJ2-5, with D unclear. The sequencing sample was made of blood. This TCR derives from a young man with Graves' ophthalmopathy. CDR3 DNA sequence: TGCGCCAGCACCCGGCTGGAGACCCAGTACTTC. Translating it yields CASTRLETQYF.